This passage covers 21 T cell receptor beta chains from one sample sequenced in a study of cytomegalovirus exposure and HLA in healthy donors. In the PCR, 60 Vbeta and 13 Jbeta primers were used. Sequencing was performed with immunoSEQ multiplex PCR; in TCRdb, only in-frame clones are kept and a portion is missing. This table holds 150,000 to 200,000 clones, approximately 84% found once. The sample consisted of PBMCs. These receptors came from a girl aged 5 to 17 in good health and CMV-seropositive.

The V and J genes are TRBV28 and TRBJ1-2; 8 positions match TRBD1. Per the germline V gene, CDR1 is MDHEN and CDR2 is SYDVKM. The CDR3 is 13 amino acids. V was clipped by 7 bases and J by 3 bases; unmatched bases: 4. CDR3 sequence (DNA): TGTGCCAGCACCCGACAGGGGTACTATGGCTACACCTTC. Its translation: CASTRQGYYGYTF.

The V and J genes are TRBV11-3 and TRBJ2-5; 8 bases align to TRBD1. Germline CDR1 and CDR2: SGHNT and YENEEA. The CDR3 has 16 amino acids. After removal of 5 bases from V and 9 bases from J, the junction contained 17 bases not matched to a gene. The CDR3 is CASSEVVGQVKRPQYF. Here the CDR3 DNA reads TGTGCCAGCAGCGAAGTGGTGGGACAGGTCAAGAGACCCCAGTACTTC. Combining the CDR3 with reference TRBV11-3 and TRBJ2-5 gives the whole variable domain EAGVVQSPRYKIIEKKQPVAFWCNPISGHNTLYWYLQNLGQGPELLIRYENEEAVDDSQLPKDRFSAERLKGVDSTLKIQPAELGDSAVYLCASSEVVGQVKRPQYFGPGTRLLVL.

J is TRBJ1-2 and V is TRBV15, with 7 bases aligning to TRBD1. The CDR3 is made up of 18 amino acids. The germline CDR1 and CDR2 sequences are LNHNV and YYDKDF (reference sequence). Losses at the gene ends were 1 base for V and 4 bases for J; bases not matched to a gene: 15. This CDR3 reads CATSRVYRGRLRTYGYTF. The CDR3 DNA is TGTGCCACCAGCAGAGTATACAGGGGCCGCCTTCGGACCTATGGCTACACCTTC.

The rearrangement links TRBV13 to TRBJ1-1; D might be TRBD1 (5 bases). The CDR3 has 15 amino acids. Germline V CDR1 and CDR2: PRHDT, FYEKMQ (reference sequence). V was pared by 3 bases and J by 6 bases, with 17 bases between. The CDR3 loop is CASSFAYGQHSEAFF. Here the CDR3 DNA reads TGTGCCAGCAGCTTCGCATACGGACAACACTCTGAAGCTTTCTTT.

V gene TRBV7-8 combines with J gene TRBJ1-1, with 8 bases aligning to TRBD1. CDR3 length: 15 residues. V shed 5 bases and J 0 bases; nucleotides not matched to a gene: 5. Germline loops: CDR1 SGHVS, CDR2 FQNEAQ. The CDR3 sequence: CASSPGTGLNTEAFF. The CDR3 DNA follows: TGTGCCAGCAGCCCTGGGACAGGATTGAACACTGAAGCTTTCTTT.

The CDR3 region has the DNA TGTGCCATCAGTGATTCGAGGGGGCTGAACACTGAAGCTTTCTTT. This gives the protein CAISDSRGLNTEAFF. This rearrangement joins TRBV10-3 to TRBJ1-1, with TRBD1 matching over 7 bases. Germline CDR1 reads ENHRY; CDR2 reads SYGVKD. The length of the CDR3 is 15 residues. Trimming cost V 3 bases and J 0 bases; bases outside gene matches: 4.

This chain uses TRBV5-6 with TRBJ1-1, with 10 bases fitting TRBD1. The CDR3 runs to 14 residues. V gave up 3 bases and J gave up 4 bases; unmatched junction bases: 3. Per the germline V gene, CDR1 is SGHDT and CDR2 is YYEEEE. The CDR3: CASSSRDRGTEAFF. The DNA for the CDR3 is TGTGCCAGCAGCTCCCGGGACAGGGGCACTGAAGCTTTCTTT. Full variable domain (outside the CDR3, taken from reference TRBV5-6 and TRBJ1-1): DAGVTQSPTHLIKTRGQQVTLRCSPKSGHDTVSWYQQALGQGPQFIFQYYEEEERQRGNFPDRFSGHQFPNYSSELNVNALLLGDSALYLCASSSRDRGTEAFFGQGTRLTVV.

The V gene is TRBV30, the J gene TRBJ2-1; 11 nucleotides match TRBD2. This CDR3 is 14 amino acids long. Germline V CDR1 and CDR2: GTSNPN, SVGIG (reference sequence). V shed 5 bases and J 8 bases; nucleotides not matched to a gene: 8. CDR3 DNA: TGTGCCTGGGAGTTAGCGGGGGGGCCGTATGAGCAGTTCTTC. Protein: CAWELAGGPYEQFF. The variable domain in full, with the rest retrieved from reference TRBV30 and TRBJ2-1, is SQTIHQWPATLVQPVGSPLSLECTVEGTSNPNLYWYRQAAGRGLQLLFYSVGIGQISSEVPQNLSASRPQDRQFILSSKKLLLSDSGFYLCAWELAGGPYEQFFGPGTRLTVL.

The rearrangement uses TRBV2 and TRBJ1-5, with D possibly matching TRBD1 (5 bases). Trimming left V 7 bases short and J 1 base short, with 17 bases between. The CDR3 is 16 residues long. The germline V gene encodes CDR1 SNHLY and CDR2 FYNNEI. CDR3 loop: CASTVLAGISNQPQHF. The CDR3 DNA reads as TGTGCCAGCACGGTGTTGGCAGGGATAAGCAATCAGCCCCAGCATTTT.

The V call is TRBV5-6, the J call TRBJ1-1; no clear D gene. Trimming took off 1 base at V and 2 bases at J, with 9 bases between the two ends. This CDR3 comprises 14 residues. CDR1 SGHDT and CDR2 YYEEEE come from the germline V gene. Written as DNA, the CDR3 is TGTGCCAGCAGCTTGTTAACGGTAAACACTGAAGCTTTCTTT. Translation: CASSLLTVNTEAFF.

The chain employs TRBV5-6 and TRBJ1-1; tentatively, D is TRBD1 (6 bases). Trimming shortened V by 0 bases and J by 4 bases, and 19 bases separated the two germline ends. Germline CDR1 and CDR2: SGHDT and YYEEEE. The CDR3 runs 17 residues. The CDR3, as DNA: TGTGCCAGCAGCTTGGTTGGATCGTCCAGGGGCGGCACTGAAGCTTTCTTT. Amino acids: CASSLVGSSRGGTEAFF.

This chain joins TRBV18 and TRBJ2-7; a weak D match, TRBD2 (5 bases). This CDR3 is 15 amino acids long. The ends were cut back, 3 bases at V and 0 bases at J, with 12 bases in the middle. Germline CDR1 and CDR2: KGHSH and LQKENI. CDR3 nucleotide sequence: TGTGCCAGCTCACCGAACGGGATCCCCTCCTACGAGCAGTACTTC. Residues: CASSPNGIPSYEQYF.

The table lists this clone with a few counts. The J gene is TRBJ1-4, the V gene TRBV5-1, with D perhaps TRBD1 (5 bases). The CDR3 runs to 13 residues. Germline V gene lookup returns CDR1 SGHRS and CDR2 YFSETQ. V lost 4 bases and J 7 bases, leaving 11 bases between the germline ends. The CDR3 is CASSKGTGEKLFF. CDR3 in DNA: TGCGCCAGCAGCAAAGGGACTGGTGAAAAACTGTTTTTT. Drawing the rest from reference TRBV5-1 and TRBJ1-4, the complete variable domain is KAGVTQTPRYLIKTRGQQVTLSCSPISGHRSVSWYQQTPGQGLQFLFEYFSETQRNKGNFPGRFSGRQFSNSRSEMNVSTLELGDSALYLCASSKGTGEKLFFGSGTQLSVL.

The J gene is TRBJ2-3, the V gene TRBV7-9; 7 bases align to TRBD2. The CDR3 is made up of 13 amino acids. V gave up 2 bases and J gave up 4 bases; unmatched junction bases: 0. Germline CDR1 is SEHNR and CDR2 is FQNEAQ (reference sequence). DNA for the CDR3: TGTGCCAGCAGCTTAACTAGCGCAGATACGCAGTATTTT. Translated: CASSLTSADTQYF.

The V and J genes are TRBV4-1 and TRBJ1-1; D unclear. Per the germline V gene, CDR1 is MGHRA and CDR2 is YSYEKL. This CDR3 is 13 amino acids long. Trimming pared 2 bases from V and 0 bases from J, leaving 4 bases between. CDR3 nucleotides: TGCGCCAGCAGCCAACAGATGAACACTGAAGCTTTCTTT. Translated, it gives CASSQQMNTEAFF.

The V gene is TRBV6-5, the J gene TRBJ2-1; a weak D match, TRBD2 (5 bases). Trimming stripped 6 bases from V and 8 bases from J, with 17 bases between. This CDR3 is built from 14 residues. Germline lookup yields CDR1 MNHEY and CDR2 SVGAGI. CDR3 in amino acids: CASSPTMDRDEQFF. CDR3 DNA sequence: TGTGCCAGCAGCCCGACTATGGATCGGGATGAGCAGTTCTTC.

In this sample, this clone turned up a few times. The rearrangement links TRBV4-1 to TRBJ1-1; D is uncertain. Germline-derived CDR1 and CDR2 are MGHRA and YSYEKL. V was cut by 3 bases and J by 8 bases, with 7 bases left in between. The CDR3 covers 11 residues. CDR3 protein: CASSHGSEAFF. In DNA form, the CDR3 reads TGCGCCAGCAGCCACGGTTCAGAAGCTTTCTTT.

The V and J genes are TRBV6-5 and TRBJ1-6, with 7 bases that match TRBD1. In germline, CDR1 is MNHEY, CDR2 SVGAGI. V lost 7 bases, J lost 10 bases, and 4 bases stayed unmatched. The CDR3 length is 12 residues. The CDR3 bases are TGTGCCAGCACTACAGGGGAGTCACCCCTCCACTTT. Encoded protein: CASTTGESPLHF.

This chain uses TRBV11-2 with TRBJ1-1, with D perhaps TRBD1 (6 bases). Trimming removed 5 bases from V and 6 bases from J, with 13 bases in between. Germline loops: CDR1 SGHAT, CDR2 FQNNGV. The CDR3 is 13 amino acids. The CDR3 spells CASSPRTDAEAFF. In nucleotides, the CDR3 is TGTGCCAGCAGCCCGCGGACAGACGCTGAAGCTTTCTTT.

The CDR3 DNA sequence: TGTGCCAGTAGTATACGAGACACTGGGTCCTATGGCTACACCTTC. The encoded protein is CASSIRDTGSYGYTF. The chain links TRBV19 to TRBJ1-2; D remains unclear. The length of the CDR3 is 15 residues. Trimming left V 2 bases short and J 4 bases short, with 14 bases between. Germline-derived CDR1 and CDR2 are LNHDA and SQIVND (reference sequence).

This clone was detected a few times. The rearrangement uses TRBV27 and TRBJ1-2; 7 nucleotides align to TRBD1. Germline loops: CDR1 MNHEY, CDR2 SMNVEV (reference sequence). Trimming at V came to 1 base and at J to 3 bases, leaving 5 bases not matched to a gene. The CDR3 runs to 15 residues. CDR3 sequence reads: CASSLYRTGDYGYTF. The CDR3 coding sequence is TGTGCCAGCAGTTTATATCGGACAGGTGACTATGGCTACACCTTC.